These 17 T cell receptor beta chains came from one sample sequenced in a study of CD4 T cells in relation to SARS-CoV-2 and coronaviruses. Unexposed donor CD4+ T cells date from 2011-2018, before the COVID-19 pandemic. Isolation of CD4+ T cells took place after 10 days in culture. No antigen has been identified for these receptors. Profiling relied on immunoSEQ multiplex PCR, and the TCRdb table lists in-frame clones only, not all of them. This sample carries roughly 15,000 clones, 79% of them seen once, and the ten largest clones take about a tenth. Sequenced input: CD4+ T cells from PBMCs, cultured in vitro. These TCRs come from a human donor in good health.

The CDR3 DNA reads TGTGCCAGCAGCCGCGGGTACACAGATACGCAGTATTTT. Its translation is CASSRGYTDTQYF. The chain is built from TRBV12-3 or TRBV12-4 and TRBJ2-3; D is possibly TRBD2 (5 bases). The CDR3 totals 13 residues. V was clipped by 6 bases and J by 2 bases, with 9 bases between them.

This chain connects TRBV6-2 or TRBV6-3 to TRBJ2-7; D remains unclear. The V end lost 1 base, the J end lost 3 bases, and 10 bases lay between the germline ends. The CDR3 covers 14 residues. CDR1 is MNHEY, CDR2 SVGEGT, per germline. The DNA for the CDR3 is TGTGCCAGCAGTTACTACGGCAGCTACTACGAGCAGTACTTC. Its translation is CASSYYGSYYEQYF.

The CDR3 here is CAWSVSGRGEQFF. CDR3 coding DNA: TGTGCCTGGAGTGTAAGCGGCCGGGGTGAGCAGTTCTTC. The rearrangement uses TRBV30 and TRBJ2-1, with D possibly matching TRBD2 (5 bases). This CDR3 is built from 13 residues. From germline, CDR1 is GTSNPN and CDR2 SVGIG (reference sequence). V gave up 0 bases and J gave up 9 bases, with 12 bases separating them.

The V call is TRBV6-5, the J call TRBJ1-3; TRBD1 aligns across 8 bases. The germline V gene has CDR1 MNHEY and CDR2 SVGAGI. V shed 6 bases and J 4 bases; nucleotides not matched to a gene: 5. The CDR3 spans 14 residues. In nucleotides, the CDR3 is TGTGCCAGCAGACCAGGGGGCTACGGAAACACCATATATTTT. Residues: CASRPGGYGNTIYF.

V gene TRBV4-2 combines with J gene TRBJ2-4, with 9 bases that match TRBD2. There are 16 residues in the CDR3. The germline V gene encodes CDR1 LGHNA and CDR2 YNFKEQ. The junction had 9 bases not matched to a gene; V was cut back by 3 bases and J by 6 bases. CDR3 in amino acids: CASSHGETSGRNIQYF. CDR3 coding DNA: TGTGCCAGCAGCCATGGTGAGACTAGCGGTAGAAACATTCAGTACTTC.

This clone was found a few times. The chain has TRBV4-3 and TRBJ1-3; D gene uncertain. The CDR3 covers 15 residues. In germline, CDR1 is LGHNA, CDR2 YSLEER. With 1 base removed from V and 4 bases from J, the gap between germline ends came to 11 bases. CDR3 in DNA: TGCGCCAGCAGCCAAGTTCATTTGGGAGGAAACACCATATATTTT. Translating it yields CASSQVHLGGNTIYF.

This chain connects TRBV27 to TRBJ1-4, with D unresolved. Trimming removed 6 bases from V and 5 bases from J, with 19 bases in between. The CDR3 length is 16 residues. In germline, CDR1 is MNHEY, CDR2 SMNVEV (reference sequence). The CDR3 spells CASSSSPFLGNEKLFF. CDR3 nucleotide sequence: TGTGCCAGCAGCTCCAGCCCCTTCCTCGGAAATGAAAAACTGTTTTTT. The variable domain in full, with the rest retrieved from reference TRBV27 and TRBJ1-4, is EAQVTQNPRYLITVTGKKLTVTCSQNMNHEYMSWYRQDPGLGLRQIYYSMNVEVTDKGDVPEGYKVSRKEKRNFPLILESPSPNQTSLYFCASSSSPFLGNEKLFFGSGTQLSVL.

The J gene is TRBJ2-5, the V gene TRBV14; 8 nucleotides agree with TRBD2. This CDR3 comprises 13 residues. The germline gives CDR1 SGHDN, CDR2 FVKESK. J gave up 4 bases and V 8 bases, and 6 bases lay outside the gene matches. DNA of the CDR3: TGTGCCAGCGCGACGGCGGGAGGAGAGACCCAGTACTTC. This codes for CASATAGGETQYF.

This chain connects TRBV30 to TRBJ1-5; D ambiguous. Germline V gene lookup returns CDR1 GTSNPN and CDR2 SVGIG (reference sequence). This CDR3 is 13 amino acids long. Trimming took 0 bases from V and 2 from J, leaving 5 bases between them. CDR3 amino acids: CAWSVQGNQPQHF. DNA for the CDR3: TGTGCCTGGAGTGTCCAGGGCAATCAGCCCCAGCATTTT. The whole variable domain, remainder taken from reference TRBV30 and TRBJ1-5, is SQTIHQWPATLVQPVGSPLSLECTVEGTSNPNLYWYRQAAGRGLQLLFYSVGIGQISSEVPQNLSASRPQDRQFILSSKKLLLSDSGFYLCAWSVQGNQPQHFGDGTRLSIL.

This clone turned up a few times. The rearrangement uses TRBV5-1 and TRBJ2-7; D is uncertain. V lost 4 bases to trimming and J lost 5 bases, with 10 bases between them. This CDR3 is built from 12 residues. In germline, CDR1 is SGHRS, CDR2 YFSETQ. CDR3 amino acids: CASSVVPNEQYF. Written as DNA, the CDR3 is TGCGCCAGCAGCGTAGTACCAAACGAGCAGTACTTC.

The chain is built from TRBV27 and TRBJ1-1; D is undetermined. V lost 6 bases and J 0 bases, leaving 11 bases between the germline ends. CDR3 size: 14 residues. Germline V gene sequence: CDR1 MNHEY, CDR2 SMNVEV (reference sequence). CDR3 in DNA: TGTGCCAGCAGAAGCGGCAGTTTGAACACTGAAGCTTTCTTT. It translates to CASRSGSLNTEAFF.

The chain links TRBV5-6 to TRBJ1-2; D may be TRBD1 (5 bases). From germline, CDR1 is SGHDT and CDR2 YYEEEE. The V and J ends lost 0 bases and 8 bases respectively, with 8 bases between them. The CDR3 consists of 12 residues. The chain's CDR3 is CASSLGGEGYTF. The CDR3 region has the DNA TGTGCCAGCAGCTTGGGGGGGGAAGGCTACACCTTC.

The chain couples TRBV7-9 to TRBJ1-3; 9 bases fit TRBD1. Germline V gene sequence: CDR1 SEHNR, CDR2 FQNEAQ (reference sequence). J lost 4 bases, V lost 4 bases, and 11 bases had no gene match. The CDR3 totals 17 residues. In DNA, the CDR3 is TGTGCCAGCAGCTCGGGGCGGTGGGGACAGGGCGGAAACACCATATATTTT. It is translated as CASSSGRWGQGGNTIYF.

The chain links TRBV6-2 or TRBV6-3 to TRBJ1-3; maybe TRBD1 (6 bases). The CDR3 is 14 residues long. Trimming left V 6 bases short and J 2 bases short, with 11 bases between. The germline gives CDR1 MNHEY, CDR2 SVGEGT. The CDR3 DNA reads TGTGCCAGCAGCCGGACAGTTCCTGGAAACACCATATATTTT. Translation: CASSRTVPGNTIYF.

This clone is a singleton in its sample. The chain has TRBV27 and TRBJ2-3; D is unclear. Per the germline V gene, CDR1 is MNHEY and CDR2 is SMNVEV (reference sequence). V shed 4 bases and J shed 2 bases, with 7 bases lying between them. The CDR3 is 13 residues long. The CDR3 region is CASSSLITDTQYF. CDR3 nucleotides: TGTGCCAGCAGTTCACTAATCACAGATACGCAGTATTTT.

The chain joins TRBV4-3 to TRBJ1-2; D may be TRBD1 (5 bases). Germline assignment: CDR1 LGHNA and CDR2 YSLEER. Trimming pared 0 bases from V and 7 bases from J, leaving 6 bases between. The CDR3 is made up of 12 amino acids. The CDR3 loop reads CASSQDGGGYTF. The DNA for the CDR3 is TGCGCCAGCAGCCAAGATGGGGGTGGCTACACCTTC.

CDR3 amino acids: CASSLGLAGDTSTDTQYF. The CDR3 region has the DNA TGTGCCAGCAGCTTAGGACTAGCGGGAGATACTAGCACAGATACGCAGTATTTT. The V and J genes are TRBV5-4 and TRBJ2-3; 13 bases agree with TRBD2. The J segment lost 0 bases and the V segment lost 2 bases, leaving 6 bases of the junction unmatched. Germline V gene data show CDR1 as SGHNT and CDR2 as YYREEE (reference sequence). This CDR3 is 18 amino acids long.